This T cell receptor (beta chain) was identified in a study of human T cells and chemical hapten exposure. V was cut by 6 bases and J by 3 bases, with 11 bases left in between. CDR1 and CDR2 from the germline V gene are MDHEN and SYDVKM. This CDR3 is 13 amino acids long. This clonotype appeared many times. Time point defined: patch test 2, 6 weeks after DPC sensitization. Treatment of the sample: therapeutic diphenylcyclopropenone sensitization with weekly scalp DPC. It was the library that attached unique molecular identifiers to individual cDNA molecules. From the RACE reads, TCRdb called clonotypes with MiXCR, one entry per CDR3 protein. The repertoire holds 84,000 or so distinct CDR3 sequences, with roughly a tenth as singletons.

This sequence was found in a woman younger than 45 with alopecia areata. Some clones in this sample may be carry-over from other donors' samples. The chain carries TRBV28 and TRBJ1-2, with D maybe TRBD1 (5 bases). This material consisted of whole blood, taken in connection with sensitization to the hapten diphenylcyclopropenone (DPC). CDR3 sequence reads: CASSPGGDYGYTF. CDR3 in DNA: TGTGCCAGCAGCCCGGGGGGTGACTATGGCTACACCTTC.